This T cell receptor (beta chain) was recorded in a study of Graves' ophthalmopathy and Graves' hyperthyroidism. Trimming took 2 bases from V and 4 from J, leaving 20 bases between them. This CDR3 spans 17 amino acids. Germline V gene lookup returns CDR1 SGHVT and CDR2 SQSDAQ. This clonotype was seen many times. Recruitment covered hyperthyroidism patients aged 18 to 65 whose new diagnosis was of under 2 months' duration. Using RNA transcripts, the TCR beta CDR3 regions were amplified. Following a first-round RT-PCR that used HTBI primers, a second-round multiplex PCR was carried out. TCRdb reprocessed the multiplex PCR reads with MiXCR, giving one entry per CDR3 protein. This table holds about 550,000 distinct CDR3 sequences, under 40% found once.

Sample: peripheral blood or thyroid tissue (not recorded which). The receptor was isolated from an adult man with Graves' hyperthyroidism. V usage is TRBV7-4 and J usage is TRBJ1-2, with TRBD1 as a possible D gene (6 bases). The CDR3: CASSLMAGEVRVYGYTF. The CDR3 region has the DNA TGTGCCAGCAGCTTAATGGCAGGGGAGGTCCGGGTCTATGGCTACACCTTC. Full variable domain (outside the CDR3, taken from reference TRBV7-4 and TRBJ1-2): GAGVSQSPRYKVAKRGRDVALRCDSISGHVTLYWYRQTLGQGSEVLTYSQSDAQRDKSGRPSGRFSAERPERSVSTLKIQRTEQGDSAVYLCASSLMAGEVRVYGYTFGSGTRLTVV.